This T cell receptor (beta chain) was observed in a study of blood T cell repertoires in COVID-19. The CDR3 loop spans 11 amino acids. V gave up 7 bases and J gave up 5 bases, with 9 bases separating them. Looked up from germline, CDR1 is LNHDA and CDR2 is SQIVND (reference sequence). Here immunoSEQ multiplex PCR was the method, and the copy in TCRdb shows in-frame clones only, minus some. The sample yields approximately 210,000 clones, 70% to 90% seen once. This sequence originates from a woman between 18 and 29 years old who had recovered from COVID-19. V gene TRBV19 combines with J gene TRBJ2-7; D perhaps matches TRBD2 (5 bases). Sequenced input: PBMCs or T cells enriched from blood (not recorded which). The CDR3 DNA reads TGTGCCAGTACCTCGAGGGACGAGCAGTACTTC. Its protein is CASTSRDEQYF.